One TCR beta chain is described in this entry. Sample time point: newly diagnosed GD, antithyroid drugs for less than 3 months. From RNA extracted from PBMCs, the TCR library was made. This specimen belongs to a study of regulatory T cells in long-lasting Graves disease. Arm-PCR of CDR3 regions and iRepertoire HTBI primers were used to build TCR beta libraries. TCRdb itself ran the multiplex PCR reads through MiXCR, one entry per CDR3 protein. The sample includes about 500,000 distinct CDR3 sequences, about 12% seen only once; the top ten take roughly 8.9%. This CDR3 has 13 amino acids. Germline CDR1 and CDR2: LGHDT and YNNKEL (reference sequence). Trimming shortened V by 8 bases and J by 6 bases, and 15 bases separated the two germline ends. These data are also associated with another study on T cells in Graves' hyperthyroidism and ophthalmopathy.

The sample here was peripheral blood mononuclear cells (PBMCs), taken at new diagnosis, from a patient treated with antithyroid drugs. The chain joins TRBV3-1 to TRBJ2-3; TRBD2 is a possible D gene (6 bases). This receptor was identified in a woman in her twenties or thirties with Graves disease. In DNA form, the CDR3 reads TGTGCCAGCCGGGACTTGATCTTTGATACGCAGTATTTT. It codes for CASRDLIFDTQYF.